A single sample is the source of the 25 T cell receptor beta chains below, sequenced in a study of T cells in localized non-small cell lung cancer. Method: immunoSEQ multiplex PCR; TCRdb's copy keeps in-frame clones and lacks some. Of about 1,400 clones in the sample, approximately 26% are singletons; the top ten hold roughly an eighth. The input for sequencing was normal lung tissue next to the tumor, taken before any cancer treatment. These receptors originate from a woman between 18 and 50 years old with stage III lung adenocarcinoma.

This chain connects TRBV15 to TRBJ1-3, with a weak D call TRBD1 (5 bases). The V end was cut by 1 base, the J end by 1 base, with 8 bases between. The germline V gene encodes CDR1 LNHNV and CDR2 YYDKDF (reference sequence). The CDR3 is 15 amino acids. The CDR3 coding sequence is TGTGCCACCAGCAGAGTAAGGGGATCTGGAAACACCATATATTTT. Translating it yields CATSRVRGSGNTIYF.

V is TRBV4-1 and J is TRBJ1-6; the D is unclear. V lost 4 bases and J 7 bases, leaving 14 bases between the germline ends. This CDR3 spans 15 amino acids. CDR1 is MGHRA and CDR2 is YSYEKL in the germline V gene. CDR3 in amino acids: CASSRLEAQNSPLHF. The CDR3 region has the DNA TGCGCCAGCAGCCGGCTTGAGGCACAAAATTCACCCCTCCACTTT.

This clone showed up just a few times. The chain is built from TRBV11-3 and TRBJ1-1; D might be TRBD1 (5 bases). Trimming left V 0 bases short and J 1 base short, with 6 bases between. The CDR3 runs to 14 residues. CDR1 is SGHNT and CDR2 is YENEEA in the germline V gene. Written as DNA, the CDR3 is TGTGCCAGCAGCTTAGAAAGGGGGAACACTGAAGCTTTCTTT. It is translated as CASSLERGNTEAFF. Drawing the rest from reference TRBV11-3 and TRBJ1-1, the complete variable domain is EAGVVQSPRYKIIEKKQPVAFWCNPISGHNTLYWYLQNLGQGPELLIRYENEEAVDDSQLPKDRFSAERLKGVDSTLKIQPAELGDSAVYLCASSLERGNTEAFFGQGTRLTVV.

The chain recombines TRBV15 with TRBJ1-3; maybe TRBD1 (6 bases). Trimming took off 0 bases at V and 2 bases at J, with 8 bases between the two ends. This CDR3 is built from 15 residues. The germline V gene encodes CDR1 LNHNV and CDR2 YYDKDF (reference sequence). DNA for the CDR3: TGTGCCACCAGCAGAGACAGGGGTACTGGAAACACCATATATTTT. This translates into CATSRDRGTGNTIYF.

This sequence joins TRBV19 and TRBJ1-1; D gene ambiguous. CDR1 and CDR2 (germline): LNHDA, SQIVND (reference sequence). CDR3 length: 12 residues. The ends were cut back, 5 bases at V and 6 bases at J, with 10 bases in the middle. CDR3 in amino acids: CASSWRASEAFF. In DNA form, the CDR3 reads TGTGCCAGTAGTTGGCGGGCGTCTGAAGCTTTCTTT. The variable domain in full, with the rest retrieved from reference TRBV19 and TRBJ1-1, is DGGITQSPKYLFRKEGQNVTLSCEQNLNHDAMYWYRQDPGQGLRLIYYSQIVNDFQKGDIAEGYSVSREKKESFPLTVTSAQKNPTAFYLCASSWRASEAFFGQGTRLTVV.

The sample holds a few counts of this clone. The CDR3 region has the DNA TGTGCCTGGAGTGGAAACAGGGGGGGCATTCAGTACTTC. This sequence encodes CAWSGNRGGIQYF. The rearrangement links TRBV30 to TRBJ2-4; tentative D call: TRBD1 (8 bases). CDR1 is GTSNPN and CDR2 is SVGIG in the germline V gene (reference sequence). There are 13 residues in the CDR3. V lost 1 base to trimming and J lost 9 bases, with 13 bases between them.

This clone was seen a few times. The chain has TRBV18 and TRBJ1-2; D might be TRBD1 (5 bases). This CDR3 contains 17 residues. V was clipped by 3 bases and J by 0 bases, with 17 bases between them. CDR1 is KGHSH and CDR2 is LQKENI in the germline V gene. CDR3 residues: CASSPGAGYLANYGYTF. For the CDR3, the DNA is TGTGCCAGCTCACCTGGGGCAGGCTACCTTGCTAACTATGGCTACACCTTC.

The table lists this clone with a count of one. The CDR3 DNA sequence: TGTGCCAGCAGTGGCGGCAGGCCCCCCTACACCTTC. As protein: CASSGGRPPYTF. This rearrangement joins TRBV25-1 to TRBJ1-2; the D is unclear. CDR1 and CDR2 from the germline V gene are MGHDK and SYGVNS. Trimming took off 4 bases at V and 10 bases at J, with 13 bases between the two ends. This CDR3 comprises 12 residues.

A few counts support this clone. The V call is TRBV6-8, the J call TRBJ2-3, with 9 bases identical to TRBD2. Germline values: CDR1 MNHGY, CDR2 SAAAGT. Losses at the gene ends were 7 bases for V and 10 bases for J; bases not matched to a gene: 9. The CDR3 is made up of 13 amino acids. In nucleotides, the CDR3 is TGTGCCAGCAACGGCGGGGGGGCAAAGGCGCAGTATTTT. Translation: CASNGGGAKAQYF.

The J gene is TRBJ2-3, the V gene TRBV25-1; D unclear. Trimming removed 6 bases from V and 8 bases from J, with 15 bases in between. CDR1 MGHDK and CDR2 SYGVNS come from the germline V gene. The CDR3 contains 13 residues. The CDR3 protein is CASSELGSGTQYF. Written as DNA, the CDR3 is TGTGCCAGCAGCGAACTGGGTTCGGGTACGCAGTATTTT.

By sample fraction, this clone is medium-sized. The genes are TRBV11-3 and TRBJ1-2; D is ambiguous. V lost 1 base and J lost 4, with 10 bases in between. The length of the CDR3 is 14 residues. Germline V gene sequence: CDR1 SGHNT, CDR2 YENEEA. The CDR3 protein is CASSLVEGIYGYTF. CDR3 sequence (DNA): TGTGCCAGCAGCTTAGTTGAGGGTATCTATGGCTACACCTTC.

This clone is hyperexpanded by share. The chain is built from TRBV6-8 and TRBJ1-1; no definite D call. V was pared by 5 bases and J by 0 bases, with 16 bases between. Germline V gene lookup returns CDR1 MNHGY and CDR2 SAAAGT. This CDR3 is built from 16 residues. CDR3 sequence reads: CASSTWTGKMNTEAFF. The CDR3, as DNA: TGTGCCAGCAGTACATGGACGGGGAAGATGAACACTGAAGCTTTCTTT.

This clone was observed a few times. The chain recombines TRBV9 with TRBJ2-7; D is unresolved. Germline CDR1 and CDR2: SGDLS and YYNGEE. CDR3 length equals 12 residues. The V gene lost 7 bases and the J gene lost 0 bases, with 8 bases spanning the gap. CDR3 in DNA: TGTGCCAGCGGTAGGAGCTCCTACGAGCAGTACTTC. This encodes CASGRSSYEQYF.

The V and J genes are TRBV9 and TRBJ1-2, with 7 bases fitting TRBD1. Trimming took 5 bases from V and 8 from J; bases not matched to a gene: 9. This CDR3 region has 13 residues. The germline CDR1 and CDR2 sequences are SGDLS and YYNGEE. CDR3 nucleotide sequence: TGTGCCAGCAGTGACAGGGACAACGTCGGCTACACCTTC. Encoded protein: CASSDRDNVGYTF.

This chain uses TRBV6-8 with TRBJ2-7; 8 bases match TRBD2. Trimming took 7 bases from V and 2 from J; bases not matched to a gene: 7. Germline V gives CDR1 MNHGY, CDR2 SAAAGT. The CDR3 has 14 amino acids. In DNA, the CDR3 is TGTGCCAGCATAAAACCAGCGGGGGCCTACGAGCAGTACTTC. This gives the protein CASIKPAGAYEQYF.

By sample fraction, this clone is medium-sized. The chain links TRBV11-3 to TRBJ2-7, with 8 bases lining up with TRBD2. Germline V CDR1 and CDR2: SGHNT, YENEEA. Germline trimming cut 5 bases from V and 5 bases from J; bases unmatched to any gene: 11. The CDR3 runs 15 residues. CDR3 sequence reads: CASSPTSATEDEQYF. The CDR3, as DNA: TGTGCCAGCAGCCCGACTAGCGCCACGGAAGACGAGCAGTACTTC.

This clone was counted between two and nine times. This rearrangement joins TRBV5-1 to TRBJ2-1; no firm D call. The CDR3 runs to 14 residues. Trimming stripped 0 bases from V and 6 bases from J, with 10 bases between. CDR1 is SGHRS, CDR2 YFSETQ, per germline. The CDR3 DNA is TGCGCCAGCAGCTTGGCGGCAGCGATCAATGAGCAGTTCTTC. It codes for CASSLAAAINEQFF.

The chain is built from TRBV19 and TRBJ1-3; no firm D call. CDR1 LNHDA and CDR2 SQIVND come from the germline V gene (reference sequence). The CDR3 runs to 14 residues. Between the trimmed V and J ends, which lost 11 bases and 0 bases, there was a span of 14 bases. The CDR3 sequence is CASCGRGSGNTIYF. In nucleotides, the CDR3 is TGTGCCTCCTGCGGGCGGGGCTCTGGAAACACCATATATTTT.

The chain joins TRBV11-3 to TRBJ1-1; possibly TRBD1 for D (6 bases). Trimming left V 5 bases short and J 4 bases short, with 17 bases between. CDR3 size: 15 residues. Germline CDR1 reads SGHNT; CDR2 reads YENEEA. The CDR3 loop reads CASSPRLTGPTEAFF. Here the CDR3 DNA reads TGTGCCAGCAGCCCGAGGCTTACAGGGCCCACTGAAGCTTTCTTT. Supplemented by reference TRBV11-3 and TRBJ1-1, the full variable domain reads EAGVVQSPRYKIIEKKQPVAFWCNPISGHNTLYWYLQNLGQGPELLIRYENEEAVDDSQLPKDRFSAERLKGVDSTLKIQPAELGDSAVYLCASSPRLTGPTEAFFGQGTRLTVV.

This clone has just a few counts. The junction shows a germline mismatch at one end, possibly a read error. V is TRBV6-8 and J is TRBJ1-1; D not certain. The germline V gene has CDR1 MNHGY and CDR2 SAAAGT. The CDR3 extends over 13 amino acids. The CDR3 here is CANSATAGTEAFF. The CDR3 nucleotides read TGTGCCAACAGTGCCACCGCCGGCACTGAAGCTTTCTTT.

The table lists this clone with a few counts. The rearrangement links TRBV4-1 to TRBJ2-1; D might be TRBD1 or TRBD2, each matching 6 bases. With 0 bases removed from V and 4 bases from J, the gap between germline ends came to 13 bases. Germline-derived CDR1 and CDR2 are MGHRA and YSYEKL. This CDR3 comprises 16 residues. The CDR3 here is CASSQDSGALYNEQFF. DNA for the CDR3: TGCGCCAGCAGCCAAGACTCGGGGGCCCTATACAATGAGCAGTTCTTC.

Within the sample, this clone is medium-sized. The chain employs TRBV9 and TRBJ2-3, with a possible D match to TRBD1 (6 bases). The CDR3 has 16 residues. V lost 0 bases and J lost 0, with 11 bases in between. Germline V gene data show CDR1 as SGDLS and CDR2 as YYNGEE. The CDR3 nucleotides are TGTGCCAGCAGCGTAGGGGTCGGACAGAGCACAGATACGCAGTATTTT. It specifies CASSVGVGQSTDTQYF.

This clone is labeled medium-sized. The chain joins TRBV4-1 to TRBJ2-5; D is possibly TRBD1 (5 bases). Trimming removed 0 bases from V and 2 bases from J, with 13 bases in between. The length of the CDR3 is 16 residues. In germline, CDR1 is MGHRA, CDR2 YSYEKL. CDR3 DNA sequence: TGCGCCAGCAGCCAAGATAGTTGGGGCTTGCAAGAGACCCAGTACTTC. This translates into CASSQDSWGLQETQYF.

The V and J genes are TRBV18 and TRBJ1-6; a weak D match, TRBD1 (5 bases). The V end lost 6 bases, the J end lost 9 bases, and 15 bases lay between the germline ends. CDR3 length equals 14 residues. In germline, CDR1 is KGHSH, CDR2 LQKENI. The DNA of the CDR3 is TGTGCCAGCTCCGGGACGGACATAATTTCACCCCTCCACTTT. Its protein product is CASSGTDIISPLHF.

The rearrangement uses TRBV12-5 and TRBJ2-7; D is tentatively TRBD1 or TRBD2 (5 bases each). This CDR3 is built from 14 residues. Trimming took off 1 base at V and 4 bases at J, with 11 bases between the two ends. The germline V gene has CDR1 LGHNT and CDR2 FRNRAP. The CDR3 loop reads CASGLEAGRYEQYF. The CDR3 DNA is TGTGCTAGTGGTTTGGAGGCAGGGAGATACGAGCAGTACTTC. The variable domain in full, with the rest retrieved from reference TRBV12-5 and TRBJ2-7, is DARVTQTPRHKVTEMGQEVTMRCQPILGHNTVFWYRQTMMQGLELLAYFRNRAPLDDSGMPKDRFSAEMPDATLATLKIQPSEPRDSAVYFCASGLEAGRYEQYFGPGTRLTVT.